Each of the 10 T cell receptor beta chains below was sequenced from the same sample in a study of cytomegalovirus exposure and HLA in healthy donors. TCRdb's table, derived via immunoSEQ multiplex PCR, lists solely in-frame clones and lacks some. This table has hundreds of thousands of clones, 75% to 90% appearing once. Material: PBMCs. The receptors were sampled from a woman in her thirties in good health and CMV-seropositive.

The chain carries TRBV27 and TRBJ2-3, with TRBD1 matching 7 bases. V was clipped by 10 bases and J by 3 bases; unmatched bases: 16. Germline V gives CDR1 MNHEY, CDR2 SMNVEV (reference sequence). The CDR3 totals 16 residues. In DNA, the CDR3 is TGTGCCACCCGAAATTTCCTAGGGGGCTCGACAGATACGCAGTATTTT. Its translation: CATRNFLGGSTDTQYF.

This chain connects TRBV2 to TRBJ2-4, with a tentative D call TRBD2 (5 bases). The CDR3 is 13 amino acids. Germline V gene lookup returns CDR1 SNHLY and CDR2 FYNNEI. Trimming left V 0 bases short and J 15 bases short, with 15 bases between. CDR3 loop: CASSEALSGKGYF. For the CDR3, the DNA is TGTGCCAGCAGTGAAGCGCTTTCCGGGAAGGGGTACTTC.

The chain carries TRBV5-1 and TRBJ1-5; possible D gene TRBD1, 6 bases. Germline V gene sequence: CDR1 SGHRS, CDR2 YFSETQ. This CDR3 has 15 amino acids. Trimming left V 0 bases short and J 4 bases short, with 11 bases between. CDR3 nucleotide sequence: TGCGCCAGCAGCTTGGGGGACACTCCGAATCAGCCCCAGCATTTT. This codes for CASSLGDTPNQPQHF.

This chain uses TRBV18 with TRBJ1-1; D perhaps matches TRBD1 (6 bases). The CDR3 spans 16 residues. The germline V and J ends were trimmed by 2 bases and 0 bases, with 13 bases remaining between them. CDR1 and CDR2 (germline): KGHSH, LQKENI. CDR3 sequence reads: CASSPAWTAMNTEAFF. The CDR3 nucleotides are TGTGCCAGCTCACCAGCTTGGACAGCCATGAACACTGAAGCTTTCTTT. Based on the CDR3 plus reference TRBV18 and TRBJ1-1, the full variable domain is NAGVMQNPRHLVRRRGQEARLRCSPMKGHSHVYWYRQLPEEGLKFMVYLQKENIIDESGMPKERFSAEFPKEGPSILRIQQVVRGDSAAYFCASSPAWTAMNTEAFFGQGTRLTVV.

The CDR3 DNA reads TGTGCCTGGAGTGTAGGACAGCTGAACACTGAAGCTTTCTTT. Residues: CAWSVGQLNTEAFF. V usage is TRBV30 and J usage is TRBJ1-1; TRBD1 might be the D (6 bases). Germline CDR1 reads GTSNPN; CDR2 reads SVGIG (reference sequence). V was shortened by 0 bases and J by 0 bases, with 8 bases between the two germline ends. The CDR3 length is 14 residues.

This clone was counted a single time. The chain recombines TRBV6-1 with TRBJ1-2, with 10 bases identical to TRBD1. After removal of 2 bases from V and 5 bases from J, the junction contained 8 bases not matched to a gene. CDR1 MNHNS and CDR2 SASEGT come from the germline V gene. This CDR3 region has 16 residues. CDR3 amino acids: CASSEIVGTGAYGYTF. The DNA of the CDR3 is TGTGCCAGCAGTGAAATAGTGGGGACAGGGGCGTATGGCTACACCTTC.

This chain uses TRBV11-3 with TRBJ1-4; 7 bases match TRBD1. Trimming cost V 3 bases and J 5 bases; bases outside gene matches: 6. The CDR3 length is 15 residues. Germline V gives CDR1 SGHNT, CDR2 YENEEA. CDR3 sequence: CASSLRTGGNEKLFF. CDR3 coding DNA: TGTGCCAGCAGCTTGCGGACAGGAGGAAATGAAAAACTGTTTTTT.

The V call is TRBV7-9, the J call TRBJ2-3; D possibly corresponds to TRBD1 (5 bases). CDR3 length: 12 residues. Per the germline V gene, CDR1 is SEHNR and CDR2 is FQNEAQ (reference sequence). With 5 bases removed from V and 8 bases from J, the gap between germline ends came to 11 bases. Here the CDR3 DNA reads TGTGCCAGCAGCCTGAGTCAGGGTACGCAGTATTTT. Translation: CASSLSQGTQYF.

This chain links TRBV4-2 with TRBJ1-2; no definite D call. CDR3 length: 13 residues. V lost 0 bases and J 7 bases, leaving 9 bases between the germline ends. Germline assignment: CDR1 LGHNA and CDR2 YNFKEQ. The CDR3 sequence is CASSQDNGSGYTF. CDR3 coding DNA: TGTGCCAGCAGCCAAGATAACGGGAGTGGCTACACCTTC.

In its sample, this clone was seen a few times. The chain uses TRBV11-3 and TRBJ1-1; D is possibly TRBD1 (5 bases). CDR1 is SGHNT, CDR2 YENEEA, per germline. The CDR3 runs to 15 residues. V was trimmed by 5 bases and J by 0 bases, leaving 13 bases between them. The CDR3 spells CASSRGGGVNTEAFF. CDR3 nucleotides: TGTGCCAGCAGCCGTGGGGGGGGAGTGAACACTGAAGCTTTCTTT.